This is a list of T cell receptor beta chains from one sample in a study of response to subunit inactivated influenza vaccine. TCRdb passed the RT-PCR reads through MiXCR, listing each CDR3 protein once. The table has around 530,000 distinct CDR3 sequences, 16% seen once. The source material was CD4+ T cells sorted from PBMCs, sampled 23 to 25 months after vaccination. These receptors were obtained from a man between 50 and 70 years old who received an inactivated influenza vaccine. Each CDR3 is given with its conserved first and last residue. Each record gives: CDR3 protein, V gene, J gene, D gene. D genes are given only for firm matches.

cdr3_aa: CSARDRRAYYGYTF
v_call: TRBV20-1
j_call: TRBJ1-2
d_call: NA

cdr3_aa: CSVWDQGRADTQYF
v_call: TRBV29-1
j_call: TRBJ2-3
d_call: NA

cdr3_aa: CSVGRGDTQYF
v_call: TRBV29-1
j_call: TRBJ2-3
d_call: NA

cdr3_aa: CSARVARGLSYEQYF
v_call: TRBV20-1
j_call: TRBJ2-7
d_call: NA

cdr3_aa: CASSQDRASTEAFF
v_call: TRBV7-9
j_call: TRBJ1-1
d_call: TRBD1

cdr3_aa: CASSLSSGGSSEQFF
v_call: TRBV12-3/TRBV12-4
j_call: TRBJ2-1
d_call: TRBD2

cdr3_aa: CAIRATGSHQPQHF
v_call: TRBV10-3
j_call: TRBJ1-5
d_call: NA

cdr3_aa: CSARARTKGGPEQYF
v_call: TRBV20-1
j_call: TRBJ2-7
d_call: TRBD2

cdr3_aa: CASSQGQGSTYEQYF
v_call: TRBV4-1
j_call: TRBJ2-7
d_call: TRBD1

cdr3_aa: CASSAGLAAGELFF
v_call: TRBV12-3/TRBV12-4
j_call: TRBJ2-2
d_call: TRBD2

cdr3_aa: CASSSTGAQYF
v_call: TRBV25-1
j_call: TRBJ2-5
d_call: TRBD1

cdr3_aa: CSARGGLEETQYF
v_call: TRBV20-1
j_call: TRBJ2-5
d_call: NA

cdr3_aa: CASRWGTDTQYF
v_call: TRBV12-3/TRBV12-4
j_call: TRBJ2-3
d_call: NA

cdr3_aa: CASSLRLGGSSYNSPLHF
v_call: TRBV12-3/TRBV12-4
j_call: TRBJ1-6
d_call: NA

cdr3_aa: CASRKPGGDEQFF
v_call: TRBV6-1
j_call: TRBJ2-1
d_call: TRBD2

cdr3_aa: CASSLGAQTYEQYF
v_call: TRBV7-9
j_call: TRBJ2-7
d_call: NA

cdr3_aa: CASSPRGQQETQYF
v_call: TRBV7-9
j_call: TRBJ2-5
d_call: TRBD1

cdr3_aa: CASSLMGRGTRSYNEQFF
v_call: TRBV12-3/TRBV12-4
j_call: TRBJ2-1
d_call: NA

cdr3_aa: CASSLDIRNTEAFF
v_call: TRBV5-1
j_call: TRBJ1-1
d_call: NA

cdr3_aa: CASSATYSRDTQYF
v_call: TRBV7-9
j_call: TRBJ2-3
d_call: NA

cdr3_aa: CSARERGGAGDTQYF
v_call: TRBV20-1
j_call: TRBJ2-3
d_call: TRBD2